The 26 T cell receptor beta chains listed next were all sequenced from one sample in a study of metastatic and nonmetastatic thyroid tumors. Every patient underwent thyroid surgery untreated. TCRdb re-called the PCR reads via MiXCR. The sample lists about 16,000 clones; about 29% were seen once. Sequences were obtained from tumor tissue. All receptors come from a male donor with papillary thyroid cancer or a benign thyroid nodule (not recorded which). Some clones in this sample may be carry-over from other donors' samples.

Within the sample, this clone is medium-sized. The chain has TRBV6-1 and TRBJ2-7, with D tentatively TRBD1 (5 bases). The germline gives CDR1 MNHNS, CDR2 SASEGT. Trimming took 1 base from V and 6 from J, leaving 16 bases between them. The CDR3 is made up of 15 amino acids. CDR3 in DNA: TGTGCCAGCAGTGAAGTCACAAGGGGAAGGCTCGAGCAGTACTTC. It specifies CASSEVTRGRLEQYF.

This clone appeared many times. This chain uses TRBV7-3 with TRBJ2-3; 13 nucleotides match TRBD2. The CDR3 consists of 18 residues. V was clipped by 3 bases and J by 4 bases; unmatched bases: 10. Germline V gene sequence: CDR1 SGHTA, CDR2 FQGTGA. The CDR3 loop reads CASSFRLAGGAGADTQYF. CDR3 nucleotides: TGTGCCAGCAGCTTCCGACTAGCGGGAGGCGCGGGCGCAGATACGCAGTATTTT.

The V call is TRBV18, the J call TRBJ1-3; D remains unclear. The germline V gene has CDR1 KGHSH and CDR2 LQKENI. The CDR3 runs 16 residues. V lost 2 bases and J 0 bases, leaving 11 bases between the germline ends. CDR3 residues: CASSPSSASSGNTIYF. The DNA of the CDR3 is TGTGCCAGCTCACCATCTTCGGCATCCTCTGGAAACACCATATATTTT.

This sequence joins TRBV2 and TRBJ2-7, with 10 bases identical to TRBD2. Germline V lookup: CDR1 SNHLY, CDR2 FYNNEI. The CDR3 sequence is 12 residues long. The V segment lost 5 bases and the J segment 5 bases; nucleotides outside the gene matches: 0. The CDR3 nucleotides are TGTGCCAGCAGTACTAGCGGGGACGAGCAGTACTTC. This encodes CASSTSGDEQYF.

This clone was detected ten times or more. The gene calls are TRBV11-3 and TRBJ2-5, with 7 positions matching TRBD2. Germline V CDR1 and CDR2: SGHNT, YENEEA. The CDR3 totals 13 residues. Trimming took 2 bases from V and 5 from J; bases not matched to a gene: 2. In DNA form, the CDR3 reads TGTGCCAGCAGCTTATTGGGAGGGGAGACCCAGTACTTC. It codes for CASSLLGGETQYF.

The chain has TRBV30 and TRBJ2-7; 7 bases are a match to TRBD1. CDR3 size: 15 residues. Trimming took 2 bases from V and 0 from J; bases not matched to a gene: 7. In germline, CDR1 is GTSNPN, CDR2 SVGIG (reference sequence). The CDR3 reads CAWSSGQDNSYEQYF. For the CDR3, the DNA is TGTGCCTGGAGTTCTGGACAGGATAACTCCTACGAGCAGTACTTC. Looking up the rest from reference TRBV30 and TRBJ2-7 gives the full variable domain: SQTIHQWPATLVQPVGSPLSLECTVEGTSNPNLYWYRQAAGRGLQLLFYSVGIGQISSEVPQNLSASRPQDRQFILSSKKLLLSDSGFYLCAWSSGQDNSYEQYFGPGTRLTVT.

The chain combines TRBV20-1 with TRBJ2-3; 8 bases match TRBD1. V lost 0 bases, J lost 6 bases, and 8 bases stayed unmatched. This CDR3 contains 15 residues. In germline, CDR1 is DFQATT, CDR2 SNEGSKA (reference sequence). CDR3 sequence (DNA): TGCAGTGCTAGAGATTTAAGGACAGGGTCGGATACGCAGTATTTT. As protein: CSARDLRTGSDTQYF.

This clone showed up just once. J is TRBJ2-7 and V is TRBV25-1; maybe TRBD2 (6 bases). The V end was cut by 6 bases, the J end by 3 bases, with 18 bases between. This CDR3 has 15 amino acids. Germline V gives CDR1 MGHDK, CDR2 SYGVNS. CDR3 amino acids: CASSHSGGIIYEQYV. DNA for the CDR3: TGTGCCAGCAGCCACAGCGGAGGGATAATCTACGAGCAGTACGTC.

Within the sample, this clone is medium-sized (0.01 to 0.1%). In nucleotides, the CDR3 is TGTGCCAGCAAGGGTATTGACTTGTCCTACGAGCAGTACTTC. Protein: CASKGIDLSYEQYF. The chain links TRBV6-2 or TRBV6-3 to TRBJ2-7; no reliable D call. The germline gives CDR1 MNHEY, CDR2 SVGEGT. The V and J ends lost 7 bases and 1 base respectively, with 14 bases between them. There are 14 residues in the CDR3.

By frequency in the sample, this clone is medium-sized (0.01 to 0.1%). V is TRBV19 and J is TRBJ1-2; D unclear. V was shortened by 7 bases and J by 7 bases, with 16 bases between the two germline ends. The germline CDR1 and CDR2 sequences are LNHDA and SQIVND (reference sequence). CDR3 length equals 13 residues. In nucleotides, the CDR3 is TGTGCCAGTAATGTTGGAAGGTTCGCTGGCTACACCTTC. It codes for CASNVGRFAGYTF. Looking up the rest from reference TRBV19 and TRBJ1-2 gives the full variable domain: DGGITQSPKYLFRKEGQNVTLSCEQNLNHDAMYWYRQDPGQGLRLIYYSQIVNDFQKGDIAEGYSVSREKKESFPLTVTSAQKNPTAFYLCASNVGRFAGYTFGSGTRLTVV.

This chain joins TRBV6-5 and TRBJ1-3; D remains ambiguous. The CDR3 loop spans 14 amino acids. Germline CDR1 MNHEY, CDR2 SVGAGI. Trimming left V 2 bases short and J 2 bases short, with 7 bases between. Here the CDR3 reads CASSYLLTGNTIYF. The CDR3, as DNA: TGTGCCAGCAGTTACCTGCTTACTGGAAACACCATATATTTT.

This clone was counted ten times or more. The gene calls are TRBV4-1 and TRBJ2-1; perhaps TRBD2 as D (6 bases). Germline CDR1 is MGHRA and CDR2 is YSYEKL. Trimming pared 0 bases from V and 0 bases from J, leaving 9 bases between. This CDR3 is 16 amino acids long. Here the CDR3 reads CASSQETGSSYNEQFF. As DNA, the CDR3 is TGCGCCAGCAGCCAAGAGACCGGGAGCTCCTACAATGAGCAGTTCTTC.

The chain recombines TRBV6-5 with TRBJ2-3; weak D call: TRBD1 (6 bases). The CDR3 is made up of 16 amino acids. Germline values: CDR1 MNHEY, CDR2 SVGAGI. The V and J ends lost 4 bases and 6 bases respectively, with 20 bases between them. DNA of the CDR3: TGTGCCAGCAGTTCCCCCCGCGTACAGGGTTGCGATACGCAGTATTTT. It codes for CASSSPRVQGCDTQYF.

Within the sample, this clone is medium-sized. J is TRBJ2-1 and V is TRBV9, with unresolved D. Deletions cut 0 bases from V and 7 bases from J, with 11 bases between. The CDR3 consists of 14 residues. Germline V lookup: CDR1 SGDLS, CDR2 YYNGEE. The CDR3 loop reads CASSVGGGENEQFF. The CDR3 coding sequence is TGTGCCAGCAGCGTAGGTGGCGGAGAGAATGAGCAGTTCTTC.

This clone was counted at least ten times. The chain has TRBV4-3 and TRBJ2-7; perhaps TRBD1 as D (6 bases). CDR1 and CDR2 from the germline V gene are LGHNA and YSLEER. V lost 0 bases, J lost 6 bases, and 9 bases lay in between. There are 13 residues in the CDR3. CDR3 amino acids: CASSQDLGGEQYF. DNA of the CDR3: TGCGCCAGCAGCCAAGATTTAGGGGGCGAGCAGTACTTC.

This clone was seen repeatedly, ten times or more. The chain links TRBV7-9 to TRBJ2-5; 8 bases match TRBD2. Germline assignment: CDR1 SEHNR and CDR2 FQNEAQ (reference sequence). The V segment lost 4 bases and the J segment 5 bases; nucleotides outside the gene matches: 9. This CDR3 is 15 amino acids long. CDR3: CASSYPGLGLETQYF. The DNA of the CDR3 is TGTGCCAGCAGCTACCCGGGACTAGGGTTGGAGACCCAGTACTTC. Based on the CDR3 plus reference TRBV7-9 and TRBJ2-5, the full variable domain is DTGVSQNPRHKITKRGQNVTFRCDPISEHNRLYWYRQTLGQGPEFLTYFQNEAQLEKSRLLSDRFSAERPKGSFSTLEIQRTEQGDSAMYLCASSYPGLGLETQYFGPGTRLLVL.

The rearrangement uses TRBV30 and TRBJ1-5; no definite D call. Germline V gives CDR1 GTSNPN, CDR2 SVGIG (reference sequence). V lost 2 bases and J lost 4, with 15 bases in between. The CDR3 sequence is 15 residues long. CDR3 sequence: CAWSTPSFGNQPQHF. CDR3 DNA: TGTGCCTGGAGTACCCCCAGTTTTGGTAATCAGCCCCAGCATTTT.

This rearrangement joins TRBV11-1 to TRBJ2-1; a weak D match, TRBD2 (5 bases). CDR3 length: 12 amino acids. CDR1 and CDR2 (germline): SGHAT, FQDESV (reference sequence). V dropped 1 base and J dropped 13 bases, with 11 bases sitting between them. This CDR3 is CASSLVAAGQFF. The DNA of the CDR3 is TGTGCCAGCAGCTTAGTGGCCGCGGGTCAGTTCTTC. The full variable domain, its missing parts supplied by reference TRBV11-1 and TRBJ2-1, is EAEVAQSPRYKITEKSQAVAFWCDPISGHATLYWYRQILGQGPELLVQFQDESVVDDSQLPKDRFSAERLKGVDSTLKIQPAELGDSAMYLCASSLVAAGQFFGPGTRLTVL.

This clone was detected only a few times. The V gene is TRBV6-1, the J gene TRBJ2-7, with 14 positions matching TRBD2. J gave up 2 bases and V 6 bases, and 0 bases lay outside the gene matches. This CDR3 comprises 14 residues. CDR1 and CDR2 (germline): MNHNS, SASEGT. CDR3 sequence reads: CASRTSGRAYEQYF. CDR3 in DNA: TGTGCCAGCAGGACTAGCGGGAGGGCCTACGAGCAGTACTTC.

The V call is TRBV20-1, the J call TRBJ1-2, with 9 bases matching TRBD1. Trimming removed 4 bases from V and 7 bases from J; junction bases left unmatched: 13. The CDR3 contains 15 residues. Germline CDR1 is DFQATT and CDR2 is SNEGSKA (reference sequence). CDR3: CSANPTGTGSSGYTF. The CDR3 bases are TGCAGTGCTAACCCTACCGGGACAGGGTCAAGTGGCTACACCTTC.

This clone was detected ten times or more. The chain carries TRBV19 and TRBJ2-2; weak D call: TRBD1 (6 bases). The CDR3 is 13 residues long. The germline V gene encodes CDR1 LNHDA and CDR2 SQIVND (reference sequence). V gave up 10 bases and J gave up 6 bases, with 15 bases separating them. This chain's CDR3 is CATSDRRAGELFF. The CDR3 coding sequence is TGTGCCACCTCGGACAGAAGGGCCGGGGAGCTGTTTTTT.

This clone came up many times. The rearrangement links TRBV28 to TRBJ2-1, with unresolved D. V gave up 5 bases and J gave up 0 bases, with 11 bases separating them. There are 15 residues in the CDR3. Per the germline V gene, CDR1 is MDHEN and CDR2 is SYDVKM. CDR3 loop: CASSGLPSSYNEQFF. In DNA, the CDR3 is TGTGCCAGCAGTGGCCTCCCCAGCTCCTACAATGAGCAGTTCTTC.

The genes are TRBV20-1 and TRBJ2-7; a possible D gene is TRBD2 (5 bases). Germline CDR1 DFQATT, CDR2 SNEGSKA (reference sequence). The length of the CDR3 is 12 residues. V lost 6 bases and J 2 bases, leaving 11 bases between the germline ends. For the CDR3, the DNA is TGCAGTGCCACACTAGTACCCTACGAGCAGTACTTC. As protein: CSATLVPYEQYF.

This clone appeared many times. The V call is TRBV14, the J call TRBJ2-5; 10 bases map to TRBD1. The CDR3 covers 15 residues. The ends lost 6 bases at V and 5 bases at J; junction bases unmatched: 9. Germline CDR1 is SGHDN and CDR2 is FVKESK. The DNA for the CDR3 is TGTGCCAGCAGTCGGGGGACAGGGGCCAGGGAGACCCAGTACTTC. It codes for CASSRGTGARETQYF.

This clone came up a few times. This chain uses TRBV19 with TRBJ2-7; D remains unclear. This CDR3 comprises 14 residues. The germline gives CDR1 LNHDA, CDR2 SQIVND (reference sequence). The V end was cut by 3 bases, the J end by 3 bases, with 12 bases between. CDR3 bases: TGTGCCAGTAGTATGGCTGGCTTTGGCTACGAGCAGTACTTC. Residues: CASSMAGFGYEQYF. Filled out from reference TRBV19 and TRBJ2-7, the complete variable domain reads DGGITQSPKYLFRKEGQNVTLSCEQNLNHDAMYWYRQDPGQGLRLIYYSQIVNDFQKGDIAEGYSVSREKKESFPLTVTSAQKNPTAFYLCASSMAGFGYEQYFGPGTRLTVT.

CDR3 loop: CASSLVVAGDEQYF. CDR3 DNA sequence: TGTGCCAGCAGCTTAGTGGTCGCGGGAGACGAGCAGTACTTC. The chain is built from TRBV7-2 and TRBJ2-7; 7 bases agree with TRBD2. V lost 1 base and J lost 5; bases outside the gene matches: 5. CDR3 length: 14 residues. CDR1 and CDR2 (germline): SGHTA, FQGNSA.